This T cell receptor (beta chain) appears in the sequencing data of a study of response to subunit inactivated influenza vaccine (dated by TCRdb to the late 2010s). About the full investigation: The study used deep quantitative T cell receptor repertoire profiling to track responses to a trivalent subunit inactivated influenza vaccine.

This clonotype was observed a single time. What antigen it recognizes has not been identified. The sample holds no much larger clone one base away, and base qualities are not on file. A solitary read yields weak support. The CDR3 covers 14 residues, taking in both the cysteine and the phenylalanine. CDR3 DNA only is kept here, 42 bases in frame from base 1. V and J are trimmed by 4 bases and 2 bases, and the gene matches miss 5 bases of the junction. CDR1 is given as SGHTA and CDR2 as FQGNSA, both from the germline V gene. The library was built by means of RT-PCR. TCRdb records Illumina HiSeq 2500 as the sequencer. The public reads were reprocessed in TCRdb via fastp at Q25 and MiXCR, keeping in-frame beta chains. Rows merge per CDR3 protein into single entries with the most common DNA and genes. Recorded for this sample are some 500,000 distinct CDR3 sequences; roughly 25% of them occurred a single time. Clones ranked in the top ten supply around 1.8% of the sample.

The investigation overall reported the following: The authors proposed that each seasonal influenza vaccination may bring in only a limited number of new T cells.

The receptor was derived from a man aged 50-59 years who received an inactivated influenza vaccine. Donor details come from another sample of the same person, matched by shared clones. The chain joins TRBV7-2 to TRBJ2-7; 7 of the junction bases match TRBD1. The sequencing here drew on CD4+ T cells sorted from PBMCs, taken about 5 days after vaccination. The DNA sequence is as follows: TGTGCCAGCAGCTCATCACAGGGGCCCTACGAGCAGTACTTC. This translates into CASSSSQGPYEQYF.